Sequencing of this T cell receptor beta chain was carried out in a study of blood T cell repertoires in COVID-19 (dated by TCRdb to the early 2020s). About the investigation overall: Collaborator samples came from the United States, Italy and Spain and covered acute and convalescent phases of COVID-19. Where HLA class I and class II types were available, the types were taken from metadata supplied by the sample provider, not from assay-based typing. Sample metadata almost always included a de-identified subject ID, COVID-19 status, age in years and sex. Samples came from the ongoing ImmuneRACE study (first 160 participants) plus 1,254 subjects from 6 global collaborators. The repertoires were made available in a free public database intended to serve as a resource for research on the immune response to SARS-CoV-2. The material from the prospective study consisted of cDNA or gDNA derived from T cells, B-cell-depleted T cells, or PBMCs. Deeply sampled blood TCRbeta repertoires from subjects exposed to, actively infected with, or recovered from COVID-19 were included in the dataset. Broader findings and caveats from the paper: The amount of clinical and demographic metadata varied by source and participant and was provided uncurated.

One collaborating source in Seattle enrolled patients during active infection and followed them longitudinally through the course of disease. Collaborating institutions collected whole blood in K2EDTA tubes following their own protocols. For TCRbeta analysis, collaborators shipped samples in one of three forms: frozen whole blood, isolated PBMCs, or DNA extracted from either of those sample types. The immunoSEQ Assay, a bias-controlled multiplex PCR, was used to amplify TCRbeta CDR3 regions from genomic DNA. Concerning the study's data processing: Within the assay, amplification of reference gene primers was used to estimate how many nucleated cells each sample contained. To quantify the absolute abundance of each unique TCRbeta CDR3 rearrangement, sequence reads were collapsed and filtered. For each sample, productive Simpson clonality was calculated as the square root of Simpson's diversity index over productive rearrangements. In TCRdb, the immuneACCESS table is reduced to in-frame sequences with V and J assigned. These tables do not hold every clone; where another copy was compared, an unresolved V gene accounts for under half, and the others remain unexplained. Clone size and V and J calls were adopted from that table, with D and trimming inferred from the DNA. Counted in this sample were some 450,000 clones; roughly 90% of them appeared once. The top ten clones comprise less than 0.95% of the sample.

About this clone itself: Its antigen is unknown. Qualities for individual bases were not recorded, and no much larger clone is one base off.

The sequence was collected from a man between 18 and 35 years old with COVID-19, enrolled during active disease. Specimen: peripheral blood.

The nucleotide sequence reads TGTGCCAGTAGTCCATCTAGCGACTCCTACGAGCAGTACTTC. It translates as CASSPSSDSYEQYF. Recombination linked TRBV19 to TRBJ2-7; tentative D gene TRBD2, with 6 bases matching. Spanning cysteine to phenylalanine, the CDR3 consists of 14 amino acids. This entry keeps only the CDR3 DNA: 42 bases, framed from base 1. V sheds 5 bases and J sheds 0 bases, leaving 11 bases between their ends. The germline V gene (reference sequence) gives CDR1 as LNHDA and CDR2 as SQIVND.